The 19 T cell receptor beta chains presented below share a single source sample, sequenced in a study of blood T cell repertoires in COVID-19. Profiling relied on immunoSEQ multiplex PCR, and the TCRdb table lists in-frame clones only, not all of them. In the table there are over 150,000 clones, over 60% of which are singletons. The sequenced material came from peripheral blood. The origin of the receptors is a woman older than 75 with acute or convalescent COVID-19.

The sample holds one count of this clone. This sequence joins TRBV3-1 (or the pseudogene TRBV3-2) and TRBJ1-4; D is ambiguous. Germline lookup yields CDR1 LGHDT and CDR2 YNNKEL (reference sequence). Trimming left V 2 bases short and J 0 bases short, with 7 bases between. The CDR3 contains 15 residues. CDR3 in DNA: TGTGCCAGCAGCCAACCCAGCGCAACTAATGAAAAACTGTTTTTT. It codes for CASSQPSATNEKLFF.

This clone was found once. The V gene is TRBV7-9, the J gene TRBJ2-1; no reliable D call. Germline CDR1 is SEHNR and CDR2 is FQNEAQ (reference sequence). The CDR3 consists of 12 residues. The V end lost 3 bases, the J end lost 5 bases, and 5 bases lay between the germline ends. The CDR3 spells CASSFTDNEQFF. As DNA, the CDR3 is TGTGCCAGCAGCTTTACAGACAATGAGCAGTTCTTC.

J is TRBJ2-1 and V is TRBV7-7; D ambiguous. CDR1 is SSHAT, CDR2 FNYEAQ, per germline (reference sequence). The V gene lost 2 bases and the J gene lost 0 bases, with 8 bases spanning the gap. The CDR3 length is 15 residues. CDR3 region: CASSLTVSSYNEQFF. CDR3 nucleotides: TGTGCCAGCAGCTTAACGGTGAGCTCCTACAATGAGCAGTTCTTC.

The chain carries TRBV6-5 and TRBJ2-2; D gene uncertain. The CDR3 has 13 residues. In germline, CDR1 is MNHEY, CDR2 SVGAGI. Trimming took off 7 bases at V and 3 bases at J, with 9 bases between the two ends. CDR3: CASTNPDTGELFF. The CDR3 nucleotides are TGTGCCAGCACCAACCCAGACACCGGGGAGCTGTTTTTT.

J is TRBJ2-3 and V is TRBV18; 15 nucleotides align to TRBD2. With V trimmed by 1 base and J by 6 bases, 5 bases remained unmatched. From germline, CDR1 is KGHSH and CDR2 LQKENI. This CDR3 comprises 17 residues. In nucleotides, the CDR3 is TGTGCCAGCTCACCACGGACTAGCGGGGGGGCCCTGGATACGCAGTATTTT. This translates into CASSPRTSGGALDTQYF.

The chain recombines TRBV9 with TRBJ1-5; no clear D gene. CDR1 and CDR2 (germline): SGDLS, YYNGEE. This CDR3 contains 14 residues. The V and J ends lost 1 base and 0 bases respectively, with 5 bases between them. In DNA form, the CDR3 reads TGTGCCAGCAGCGTAAGCGGTAGCAATCAGCCCCAGCATTTT. Translation: CASSVSGSNQPQHF.

This clone was found once. The V and J genes are TRBV5-1 and TRBJ2-6; D ambiguous. Deletions cut 4 bases from V and 0 bases from J, with 8 bases between. This CDR3 region has 15 residues. CDR1 and CDR2 (germline): SGHRS, YFSETQ. This CDR3 is CASSQLSSGANVLTF. DNA of the CDR3: TGCGCCAGCAGCCAACTTAGCTCTGGGGCCAACGTCCTGACTTTC.

Only a few counts were recorded for this clone. This rearrangement joins TRBV9 to TRBJ2-2; TRBD2 aligns across 7 bases. The V segment lost 4 bases and the J segment 4 bases; nucleotides outside the gene matches: 10. Germline V gives CDR1 SGDLS, CDR2 YYNGEE. There are 16 residues in the CDR3. The DNA of the CDR3 is TGTGCCAGCAGCTCCTCTCCAGCGGGGTCCACCGGGGAGCTGTTTTTT. Residues: CASSSSPAGSTGELFF.

The V and J genes are TRBV5-1 and TRBJ2-3; a possible D gene is TRBD2 (6 bases). The CDR3 length is 16 residues. Germline assignment: CDR1 SGHRS and CDR2 YFSETQ. Between the trimmed V and J ends, which lost 4 bases and 0 bases, there was a span of 15 bases. The CDR3 coding sequence is TGCGCCAGCAGCCGGGTGGCAGGGACTAGCACAGATACGCAGTATTTT. It encodes CASSRVAGTSTDTQYF.

The chain combines TRBV7-9 with TRBJ1-3; D ambiguous. Germline assignment: CDR1 SEHNR and CDR2 FQNEAQ (reference sequence). The CDR3 is 15 residues long. V dropped 2 bases and J dropped 0 bases, with 8 bases sitting between them. CDR3 DNA: TGTGCCAGCAGCTTATTGAGTGCCTCTGGAAACACCATATATTTT. As protein: CASSLLSASGNTIYF.

The rearrangement links TRBV9 to TRBJ2-5; TRBD1 aligns across 8 bases. Germline lookup yields CDR1 SGDLS and CDR2 YYNGEE. V was clipped by 0 bases and J by 7 bases; unmatched bases: 8. The CDR3 length is 15 residues. The CDR3 region is CASSVEGQGRGTQYF. The CDR3 nucleotides are TGTGCCAGCAGCGTAGAAGGACAGGGACGGGGGACCCAGTACTTC.

The chain combines TRBV5-1 with TRBJ1-3; D gene unclear. V was cut by 0 bases and J by 2 bases, with 9 bases left in between. This CDR3 spans 15 amino acids. The germline V gene has CDR1 SGHRS and CDR2 YFSETQ. The CDR3 DNA sequence: TGCGCCAGCAGCTTGGAAGCCGGTCCTGGAAACACCATATATTTT. Translated: CASSLEAGPGNTIYF.

The V gene is TRBV6-5, the J gene TRBJ2-1, with 9 bases lining up with TRBD2. Germline lookup yields CDR1 MNHEY and CDR2 SVGAGI. The J segment lost 5 bases and the V segment lost 6 bases, leaving 8 bases of the junction unmatched. The CDR3 loop spans 15 amino acids. This CDR3 is CASSGTSRANNEQFF. DNA for the CDR3: TGTGCCAGCAGCGGGACTAGCCGGGCCAACAATGAGCAGTTCTTC.

This clone turned up a few times. J is TRBJ2-5 and V is TRBV11-1; possibly TRBD1 for D (6 bases). This CDR3 is 14 amino acids long. From germline, CDR1 is SGHAT and CDR2 FQDESV (reference sequence). Trimming removed 2 bases from V and 1 base from J, with 8 bases in between. CDR3 sequence reads: CASSLTGFQETQYF. The DNA for the CDR3 is TGTGCCAGCAGCTTAACAGGGTTCCAAGAGACCCAGTACTTC. The full variable domain, with the rest looked up from reference TRBV11-1 and TRBJ2-5, is EAEVAQSPRYKITEKSQAVAFWCDPISGHATLYWYRQILGQGPELLVQFQDESVVDDSQLPKDRFSAERLKGVDSTLKIQPAELGDSAMYLCASSLTGFQETQYFGPGTRLLVL.

This chain connects TRBV3-1 (or the pseudogene TRBV3-2) to TRBJ1-6; 7 bases line up with TRBD1. The CDR3 contains 16 residues. With V trimmed by 6 bases and J by 7 bases, 12 bases remained unmatched. Germline V gene lookup returns CDR1 LGHDT and CDR2 YNNKEL (reference sequence). CDR3 DNA sequence: TGTGCCAGCAGGGGATTTATGACAGGGATAAATTCACCCCTCCACTTT. Encoded protein: CASRGFMTGINSPLHF.

The V gene is TRBV4-1, the J gene TRBJ2-3; D uncertain. The V gene lost 1 base and the J gene lost 0 bases, with 11 bases spanning the gap. CDR1 and CDR2 from the germline V gene are MGHRA and YSYEKL. The length of the CDR3 is 16 residues. CDR3 DNA: TGCGCCAGCAGCCAAGGCCATGGGCCTAGCACAGATACGCAGTATTTT. This encodes CASSQGHGPSTDTQYF.

The chain employs TRBV30 and TRBJ1-2; D is unresolved. Germline CDR1 reads GTSNPN; CDR2 reads SVGIG (reference sequence). V lost 0 bases to trimming and J lost 1 base, with 6 bases between them. CDR3 length equals 13 residues. The CDR3 loop reads CAWSVGVNYGYTF. CDR3 coding DNA: TGTGCCTGGAGTGTGGGAGTTAACTATGGCTACACCTTC.

V and J are TRBV7-9 and TRBJ1-5; tentative D call: TRBD1 (5 bases). V was pared by 5 bases and J by 4 bases, with 15 bases between. CDR3 size: 15 residues. Germline V CDR1 and CDR2: SEHNR, FQNEAQ (reference sequence). The CDR3 protein is CASSPGGFGNQPQHF. The CDR3 DNA sequence: TGTGCCAGCAGCCCCGGGGGTTTTGGGAATCAGCCCCAGCATTTT.

The V call is TRBV7-3, the J call TRBJ2-1; 9 positions agree with TRBD2. V trimming: 1 base; J trimming: 10 bases; junction bases outside the gene matches: 8. Germline-derived CDR1 and CDR2 are SGHTA and FQGTGA. The CDR3 is made up of 15 amino acids. The CDR3 loop reads CASSLSGGAGLEQFF. The CDR3 DNA reads as TGTGCCAGCAGCTTAAGCGGGGGGGCCGGTTTAGAGCAGTTCTTC.